Listed below are T cell receptor beta chains from one sample, sequenced in a study of T cell changes during pregnancy in multiple sclerosis. TCRdb's copy holds only in-frame clones and misses some; the assay was immunoSEQ multiplex PCR. The sample has about 28,000 clones, approximately 90% seen once. The source was peripheral blood, collected in the first trimester of pregnancy. The receptors were sampled from a female donor in good health, enrolled as a control in a pregnancy study. The CDR3 runs from the conserved cysteine through the conserved F or W. A D gene is named only where the DNA matches it firmly. For some rows the clone size is stated as once, few or many, or as a class when expanded; others skip it.

size	D	J	V	CDR3	DNA
once	TRBD2	TRBJ2-7	TRBV5-6	CASSRLAGGTYEQYF	TGTGCCAGCAGCCGACTAGCGGGGGGCACCTACGAGCAGTACTTC
few	TRBD1	TRBJ1-1	TRBV29-1	CSASGTAGGEAFF	TGCAGCGCCTCCGGGACAGCGGGCGGCGAAGCTTTCTTT
NA	TRBD1	TRBJ2-1	TRBV5-4	CASSTAQGQIYNEQFF	TGTGCCAGCAGCACCGCCCAGGGACAGATCTACAATGAGCAGTTCTTC
few	NA	TRBJ1-2	TRBV19	CASSIARRANYGYTF	TGTGCCAGTAGTATAGCGCGCCGGGCTAACTATGGCTACACCTTC
NA	TRBD1	TRBJ1-2	TRBV19	CASSIPNDRVYGYTF	TGTGCCAGTAGTATCCCCAACGACAGGGTCTATGGCTACACCTTC
once	NA	TRBJ1-2	TRBV27	CASSLGLSTNYGYTF	TGTGCCAGCAGTTTAGGTTTATCTACTAACTATGGCTACACCTTC
few	TRBD1	TRBJ1-1	TRBV11-2	CASSSGGTGGFNTEAFF	TGTGCCAGCAGTAGTGGGGGGACAGGGGGCTTCAACACTGAAGCTTTCTTT
NA	TRBD2	TRBJ2-1	TRBV15	CATSRDQGTKLYNEQFF	TGTGCCACCAGCAGAGATCAAGGGACTAAATTATACAATGAGCAGTTCTTC
NA	TRBD2	TRBJ2-2	TRBV5-5	CASSMSGRDTGELFF	TGTGCCAGCAGCATGAGCGGGAGGGACACCGGGGAGCTGTTTTTT
once	TRBD1	TRBJ1-5	TRBV9	CASSPGDRNNQPQHF	TGTGCCAGCAGCCCGGGGGACAGAAACAATCAGCCCCAGCATTTT
NA	NA	TRBJ2-7	TRBV6-1	CASGKGASEQYF	TGTGCCAGCGGCAAAGGGGCTAGCGAGCAGTACTTC
NA	NA	TRBJ1-1	TRBV5-4	CASSRGGWNTEAFF	TGTGCCAGCAGCCGTGGGGGGTGGAACACTGAAGCTTTCTTT
NA	TRBD1	TRBJ1-4	TRBV30	CAWSVQGRSEKLFF	TGTGCCTGGAGTGTACAGGGGCGGAGTGAAAAACTGTTTTTT
NA	NA	TRBJ2-1	TRBV6-1	CASSVGLDRSDKQFF	TGTGCCAGCAGTGTCGGACTGGACCGTAGTGATAAGCAGTTCTTC
NA	NA	TRBJ2-5	TRBV18	CASSPLSGEETQYF	TGTGCCAGCTCACCACTATCGGGGGAAGAGACCCAGTACTTC
NA	TRBD2	TRBJ2-1	TRBV5-1	CASSLTSGSVYEQFF	TGCGCCAGCAGCCTGACTAGCGGGAGTGTCTATGAGCAGTTCTTC
NA	NA	TRBJ1-3	TRBV5-1	CASRAQGGNTIYF	TGCGCCAGCAGAGCACAGGGCGGGAACACCATATATTTT
NA	NA	TRBJ1-3	TRBV7-2	CASSLVAGGGNTIYF	TGTGCCAGCAGCTTAGTAGCCGGGGGTGGAAACACCATATATTTT
NA	TRBD2	TRBJ2-7	TRBV6-4	CAIARSPRTSGGKRYEQYF	TGTGCCATCGCGAGATCACCTAGGACTAGCGGGGGGAAACGATACGAGCAGTACTTC
NA	TRBD2	TRBJ2-1	TRBV5-1	CASSSGLVGDGEQFF	TGCGCCAGCAGCTCGGGACTAGTCGGGGACGGTGAGCAGTTCTTC
NA	TRBD2	TRBJ2-5	TRBV7-2	CASSLEPGGRVGETQYF	TGTGCCAGCAGCTTGGAGCCGGGGGGGAGGGTTGGGGAGACCCAGTACTTC
few	TRBD1	TRBJ1-2	TRBV4-3	CASSQFLQGVGVDYGYTF	TGCGCCAGCAGCCAATTCCTACAGGGGGTTGGAGTTGACTATGGCTACACCTTC
NA	TRBD1	TRBJ1-4	TRBV9	CASSSPPGQPVTNEKLFF	TGTGCCAGCAGCTCTCCGCCGGGACAGCCCGTAACTAATGAAAAACTGTTTTTT
NA	NA	TRBJ2-5	TRBV27	CASSLSLQETQYF	TGTGCCAGCAGTTTATCCCTACAAGAGACCCAGTACTTC
NA	NA	TRBJ2-1	TRBV6-1	CASNRGGEQFF	TGTGCCAGCAATAGGGGGGGTGAGCAGTTCTTC
NA	TRBD1	TRBJ2-7	TRBV19	CASSPWDSSYEQYF	TGTGCCAGTAGTCCATGGGACAGCTCCTACGAGCAGTACTTC
NA	NA	TRBJ1-6	TRBV11-3	CASSFLAGRQSPLHF	TGTGCCAGCAGCTTCCTGGCCGGGAGGCAGTCACCCCTCCACTTT
NA	NA	TRBJ1-2	TRBV4-3	CASSQDSANGYTF	TGCGCCAGCAGCCAAGATTCAGCGAATGGCTACACCTTC
NA	TRBD1	TRBJ1-1	TRBV9	CASSGEDRGYTEAFF	TGTGCCAGCAGCGGCGAGGACAGGGGTTACACTGAAGCTTTCTTT
NA	TRBD1	TRBJ2-1	TRBV18	CASSPRFRPGTGGYNEQFF	TGTGCCAGCTCACCAAGGTTTCGTCCCGGGACAGGGGGATACAATGAGCAGTTCTTC
NA	TRBD1	TRBJ1-2	TRBV9	CASSPFDRGYGYTF	TGTGCCAGCAGCCCATTTGACAGGGGTTATGGCTACACCTTC
NA	TRBD1	TRBJ1-5	TRBV19	CASQKLGTGQNQPQHF	TGTGCCAGCCAGAAGCTTGGGACAGGCCAGAATCAGCCCCAGCATTTT
NA	NA	TRBJ2-5	TRBV2	CASIFSLAEKQETQYF	TGTGCCAGCATTTTCTCCTTGGCGGAAAAACAAGAGACCCAGTACTTC
once	TRBD1	TRBJ1-1	TRBV5-6	CASSPDRDAEAFF	TGTGCCAGCAGCCCAGACAGGGACGCTGAAGCTTTCTTT
NA	NA	TRBJ2-7	TRBV5-6	CASSLAGTYLREQYF	TGTGCCAGCAGCTTAGCCGGGACTTACCTACGCGAGCAGTACTTC
NA	NA	TRBJ2-3	TRBV5-1	CASREGIQGPITRTDTQYF	TGCGCCAGCAGAGAGGGGATCCAGGGGCCGATTACAAGGACAGATACGCAGTATTTT
once	TRBD1	TRBJ1-2	TRBV6-5	CASSYASTGGAYGYTF	TGTGCCAGCAGTTACGCATCTACAGGGGGCGCCTATGGCTACACCTTC
NA	NA	TRBJ1-1	TRBV7-2	CASSSGQKNTEAFF	TGTGCCAGCAGCTCTGGACAAAAGAACACTGAAGCTTTCTTT
few	TRBD1	TRBJ2-7	TRBV5-6	CASSLVGTGYEQYF	TGTGCCAGCAGCTTGGTGGGGACAGGGTACGAGCAGTACTTC
NA	NA	TRBJ1-5	TRBV10-2	CASSWQVSNQPQHF	TGCGCCAGCTCTTGGCAGGTGAGCAATCAGCCCCAGCATTTT
NA	NA	TRBJ1-5	TRBV18	CASSLGRGSPNQPQHF	TGTGCCAGCTCACTGGGCAGGGGTTCCCCCAATCAGCCCCAGCATTTT
NA	NA	TRBJ2-3	TRBV2	CASSDQGTYTDTQYF	TGTGCCAGCAGTGACCAAGGGACTTACACAGATACGCAGTATTTT
few	TRBD1	TRBJ2-1	TRBV6-5	CASSYGTGPYNEQFF	TGTGCCAGCAGTTACGGGACAGGACCATACAATGAGCAGTTCTTC
NA	NA	TRBJ2-5	TRBV5-5	CASSQSGTDPGETQYF	TGTGCCAGCAGCCAATCCGGGACTGACCCAGGAGAGACCCAGTACTTC
NA	NA	TRBJ2-6	TRBV19	CASKQSSGANVLTF	TGTGCCAGTAAACAGTCCTCTGGGGCCAACGTCCTGACTTTC
NA	TRBD1	TRBJ2-1	TRBV5-6	CASSPRDSYNEQFF	TGTGCCAGCAGCCCCCGGGACAGCTACAATGAGCAGTTCTTC
once	TRBD1	TRBJ1-4	TRBV18	CASSPLTGGTNEKLFF	TGTGCCAGCTCACCATTGACAGGGGGAACTAATGAAAAACTGTTTTTT
NA	NA	TRBJ2-7	TRBV4-3	CASSQEMEYEQYF	TGCGCCAGCAGCCAAGAGATGGAGTACGAGCAGTACTTC
NA	TRBD2	TRBJ2-7	TRBV6-5	CASSYSSGRVHEQYF	TGTGCCAGCAGTTACTCATCCGGGAGGGTCCACGAGCAGTACTTC
NA	TRBD1	TRBJ1-3	TRBV11-2	CASSLRGQGAQNIGNTIYF	TGTGCCAGCAGCTTAAGGGGACAGGGGGCGCAAAACATTGGAAACACCATATATTTT
NA	NA	TRBJ2-1	TRBV6-5	CASSYSRAGGNEQFF	TGTGCCAGCAGTTACTCGAGGGCAGGGGGGAATGAGCAGTTCTTC
NA	TRBD1	TRBJ1-5	TRBV27	CASRSGQGGGQPQHF	TGTGCCAGCAGGTCCGGACAGGGGGGCGGTCAGCCCCAGCATTTT
NA	TRBD1	TRBJ1-6	TRBV27	CASSSRRGPSPLHF	TGTGCCAGCAGTTCCCGCAGGGGGCCTTCACCCCTCCACTTT
NA	TRBD2	TRBJ2-5	TRBV28	CASRFGGETQYF	TGTGCCAGCCGTTTCGGGGGGGAGACCCAGTACTTC